These 31 T cell receptor beta chains share one sample of origin, sequenced in a study of shared clonotypes between healthy human individuals. Repertoires were generated with immunoSEQ multiplex PCR, while TCRdb's copy carries only in-frame clones and drops some. The table has fewer than 550,000 clones, around 79% seen once. The sample was PBMCs. The receptors come from a woman between 40 and 50 years old in good health. Some clones in this sample may be carry-over from other donors' samples.

The rearrangement uses TRBV10-3 and TRBJ2-7; no clear D. This CDR3 spans 13 amino acids. The germline V and J ends were trimmed by 0 bases and 3 bases, with 6 bases remaining between them. CDR1 ENHRY and CDR2 SYGVKD come from the germline V gene. The CDR3 region is CAISESGSYEQYF. The DNA for the CDR3 is TGTGCCATCAGTGAGTCGGGAAGCTACGAGCAGTACTTC.

The rearrangement joins TRBV4-2 to TRBJ1-3; D is possibly TRBD1 (5 bases). Trimming removed 0 bases from V and 3 bases from J, with 9 bases in between. Looked up from germline, CDR1 is LGHNA and CDR2 is YNFKEQ. The CDR3 has 15 amino acids. The DNA for the CDR3 is TGTGCCAGCAGCCAAGATGGGGGAAGTGGAAACACCATATATTTT. As protein: CASSQDGGSGNTIYF.

A few counts support this clone. This chain joins TRBV5-6 and TRBJ2-3; 10 bases agree with TRBD2. The J segment lost 5 bases and the V segment lost 4 bases, leaving 7 bases of the junction unmatched. The length of the CDR3 is 15 residues. CDR1 is SGHDT, CDR2 YYEEEE, per germline. This CDR3 is CASSPSGLAIDTQYF. The CDR3 region has the DNA TGTGCCAGCAGCCCATCGGGACTAGCGATAGATACGCAGTATTTT.

The J gene is TRBJ2-5, the V gene TRBV7-9; TRBD1 is a possible D gene (5 bases). The CDR3 spans 15 residues. V was cut by 0 bases and J by 1 base, with 9 bases left in between. Per the germline V gene, CDR1 is SEHNR and CDR2 is FQNEAQ (reference sequence). This chain's CDR3 is CASSLATATQETQYF. CDR3 nucleotide sequence: TGTGCCAGCAGCTTAGCGACAGCGACCCAAGAGACCCAGTACTTC. The whole variable domain, filled in from reference TRBV7-9 and TRBJ2-5, reads DTGVSQNPRHKITKRGQNVTFRCDPISEHNRLYWYRQTLGQGPEFLTYFQNEAQLEKSRLLSDRFSAERPKGSFSTLEIQRTEQGDSAMYLCASSLATATQETQYFGPGTRLLVL.

The chain joins TRBV18 to TRBJ2-6, with TRBD2 identical over 7 bases. Trimming took 3 bases from V and 11 from J; bases not matched to a gene: 4. The CDR3 loop spans 13 amino acids. Germline assignment: CDR1 KGHSH and CDR2 LQKENI. This CDR3 is CASSPGSGDVLTF. CDR3 in DNA: TGTGCCAGCTCACCCGGCAGCGGGGACGTCCTGACTTTC.

This clone was picked up a small number of times. The chain combines TRBV28 with TRBJ2-1; TRBD2 matches 7 bases. V shed 4 bases, J shed 0 bases, and the junction held 12 bases outside the gene matches. CDR3 size: 18 residues. Germline values: CDR1 MDHEN, CDR2 SYDVKM. The CDR3 spells CASSSQTLLASSYNEQFF. CDR3 in DNA: TGTGCCAGCAGTTCCCAGACTTTACTAGCGAGCTCCTACAATGAGCAGTTCTTC.

The chain is built from TRBV7-8 and TRBJ2-5; weak D call: TRBD1 (6 bases). Per germline, CDR1 SGHVS and CDR2 FQNEAQ. CDR3 length equals 15 residues. The V end was cut by 1 base, the J end by 1 base, with 10 bases between. The CDR3 region is CASSLGGTTQETQYF. CDR3 DNA sequence: TGTGCCAGCAGCTTAGGGGGGACAACCCAAGAGACCCAGTACTTC. Using reference TRBV7-8 and TRBJ2-5 for the parts outside the CDR3, the full variable domain is GAGVSQSPRYKVAKRGQDVALRCDPISGHVSLFWYQQALGQGPEFLTYFQNEAQLDKSGLPSDRFFAERPEGSVSTLKIQRTQQEDSAVYLCASSLGGTTQETQYFGPGTRLLVL.

The V call is TRBV27, the J call TRBJ1-2; perhaps TRBD1 as D (6 bases). Trimming took 5 bases from V and 3 from J, leaving 10 bases between them. The CDR3 is 13 residues long. The germline CDR1 and CDR2 sequences are MNHEY and SMNVEV (reference sequence). This CDR3 reads CASSPRGYYGYTF. The CDR3 DNA sequence: TGTGCCAGCAGTCCCAGGGGTTACTATGGCTACACCTTC.

The J gene is TRBJ2-7, the V gene TRBV20-1, with D hard to call. CDR3 length equals 10 residues. Looked up from germline, CDR1 is DFQATT and CDR2 is SNEGSKA (reference sequence). The CDR3 is CSPVFHEQYF. The CDR3 DNA follows: TGCAGCCCCGTCTTCCACGAGCAGTACTTC.

The rearrangement links TRBV10-2 to TRBJ1-4; D remains unclear. The CDR3 has 13 amino acids. V gave up 7 bases and J gave up 5 bases, with 11 bases separating them. Germline values: CDR1 WSHSY, CDR2 SAAADI. CDR3 bases: TGCGCCAGCAACAGAGCTGGGAATGAAAAACTGTTTTTT. It is translated as CASNRAGNEKLFF.

This clone was seen only a few times. This sequence joins TRBV11-2 and TRBJ2-5, with 11 positions matching TRBD1. This CDR3 contains 17 residues. Looked up from germline, CDR1 is SGHAT and CDR2 is FQNNGV. Germline trimming cut 5 bases from V and 1 base from J; bases unmatched to any gene: 9. The CDR3 nucleotides are TGTGCCAGCAGCCTAACCGCCGGGACAGGGGGCCAAGAGACCCAGTACTTC. Its translation: CASSLTAGTGGQETQYF.

The V and J genes are TRBV7-9 and TRBJ2-3; D uncertain. The germline V gene encodes CDR1 SEHNR and CDR2 FQNEAQ (reference sequence). V was clipped by 4 bases and J by 0 bases, with 14 bases between them. This CDR3 has 16 amino acids. This CDR3 reads CASSSPTWTSTDTQYF. Here the CDR3 DNA reads TGTGCCAGCAGCTCCCCGACATGGACGAGCACAGATACGCAGTATTTT.

This chain joins TRBV30 and TRBJ1-1; D is possibly TRBD1 (5 bases). Germline CDR1 GTSNPN, CDR2 SVGIG (reference sequence). This CDR3 contains 15 residues. V shed 2 bases and J shed 6 bases, with 19 bases lying between them. The DNA of the CDR3 is TGTGCCTGGAGTACAACCGGGGCCTGGATGGCTGAAGCTTTCTTT. Protein sequence: CAWSTTGAWMAEAFF.

This clone was seen many times. At one end the junction does not follow the germline gene, possibly because of a read error. The chain carries TRBV4-1 and TRBJ1-1, with D perhaps TRBD1 (5 bases). Germline V gives CDR1 MGHRA, CDR2 YSYEKL. This CDR3 has 13 residues. Here the CDR3 DNA reads TGCGCCAGCAGCCAAAGATCGGGACTACCAAATTTATTT. It is translated as CASSQRSGLPNLF.

V is TRBV7-3 and J is TRBJ2-1, with 11 nucleotides matching TRBD2. The CDR3 runs 16 residues. V was pared by 1 base and J by 5 bases, with 4 bases of the junction left unmatched. Germline V CDR1 and CDR2: SGHTA, FQGTGA. The CDR3 DNA is TGTGCCAGCAGCTTAATGGGGACTAGCGGCAACAATGAGCAGTTCTTC. Its protein product is CASSLMGTSGNNEQFF.

The rearrangement joins TRBV19 to TRBJ2-1; D is unclear. The CDR3 is made up of 13 amino acids. Germline assignment: CDR1 LNHDA and CDR2 SQIVND (reference sequence). V was clipped by 6 bases and J by 6 bases, with 12 bases between them. Here the CDR3 reads CASSTAPGNEQFF. The CDR3 DNA follows: TGTGCCAGTAGCACCGCCCCAGGCAATGAGCAGTTCTTC.

The chain is built from TRBV11-1 and TRBJ2-7, with 8 positions matching TRBD1. After removal of 5 bases from V and 3 bases from J, the junction contained 12 bases not matched to a gene. The CDR3 runs 16 residues. Per the germline V gene, CDR1 is SGHAT and CDR2 is FQDESV (reference sequence). This CDR3 reads CASSLQTGTGGYEQYF. The CDR3 DNA sequence: TGTGCCAGCAGCCTCCAAACCGGGACAGGAGGCTACGAGCAGTACTTC.

This chain joins TRBV15 and TRBJ2-3, with D unresolved. In germline, CDR1 is LNHNV, CDR2 YYDKDF (reference sequence). This CDR3 region has 13 residues. The V and J ends lost 0 bases and 5 bases respectively, with 6 bases between them. The CDR3 DNA follows: TGTGCCACCAGCAGAGATCATGGAGATACGCAGTATTTT. This translates into CATSRDHGDTQYF.

This clone is a singleton in its sample. The V and J genes are TRBV7-2 and TRBJ1-4; possibly TRBD1 for D (5 bases). Trimming pared 0 bases from V and 14 bases from J, leaving 16 bases between. CDR3 length equals 14 residues. The germline CDR1 and CDR2 sequences are SGHTA and FQGNSA. The CDR3 region is CASSLALGREKLFF. In DNA form, the CDR3 reads TGTGCCAGCAGCTTAGCGCTCGGCAGGGAGAAGCTGTTTTTT.

This chain connects TRBV11-3 to TRBJ2-3; D is uncertain. CDR3 length equals 13 residues. Deletions cut 6 bases from V and 1 base from J, with 8 bases between. In germline, CDR1 is SGHNT, CDR2 YENEEA. Here the CDR3 DNA reads TGTGCCAGCAGTCGGCCGGGCACAGATACGCAGTATTTT. As protein: CASSRPGTDTQYF.

The rearrangement joins TRBV6-1 to TRBJ1-6; a weak D match, TRBD1 (6 bases). This CDR3 contains 13 residues. Trimming shortened V by 3 bases and J by 14 bases, and 14 bases separated the two germline ends. The germline CDR1 and CDR2 sequences are MNHNS and SASEGT. Here the CDR3 reads CASSDIRGSSLHF. The CDR3 DNA is TGTGCCAGCAGTGATATTAGGGGGTCGTCCCTCCACTTT.

The rearrangement joins TRBV7-9 to TRBJ1-4; D call uncertain. With 4 bases removed from V and 6 bases from J, the gap between germline ends came to 9 bases. This CDR3 comprises 13 residues. Looked up from germline, CDR1 is SEHNR and CDR2 is FQNEAQ (reference sequence). Here the CDR3 reads CASSSRWDEKLFF. CDR3 sequence (DNA): TGTGCCAGCAGCTCCCGTTGGGATGAAAAACTGTTTTTT.

The CDR3 bases are TGTGCCAGTAGTATACGGACAGGGATGAATGAAAAACTGTTTTTT. Translated, it gives CASSIRTGMNEKLFF. The chain is built from TRBV19 and TRBJ1-4; 8 bases align to TRBD1. The CDR3 is 15 amino acids. CDR1 and CDR2 (germline): LNHDA, SQIVND (reference sequence). J was trimmed by 5 bases and V by 2 bases; bases with no gene match: 4. Using reference TRBV19 and TRBJ1-4 for the parts outside the CDR3, the full variable domain is DGGITQSPKYLFRKEGQNVTLSCEQNLNHDAMYWYRQDPGQGLRLIYYSQIVNDFQKGDIAEGYSVSREKKESFPLTVTSAQKNPTAFYLCASSIRTGMNEKLFFGSGTQLSVL.

Note on this clone: This may be a read error: a much more frequent sequence differs by one nucleotide. The V gene is TRBV7-6, the J gene TRBJ2-5; D unclear. CDR1 and CDR2 from the germline V gene are SGHVS and FNYEAQ. The CDR3 runs to 11 residues. The germline V and J ends were trimmed by 0 bases and 5 bases, with 1 base remaining between them. Here the CDR3 DNA reads TGTGCCAGCAGCTTAGCGGAGACCCAGTACTTC. Translation gives CASSLAETQYF.

The V and J genes are TRBV28 and TRBJ1-2; D possibly corresponds to TRBD1 (6 bases). CDR3 size: 16 residues. Trimming took 2 bases from V and 3 from J, leaving 16 bases between them. CDR1 is MDHEN, CDR2 SYDVKM, per germline. CDR3 in DNA: TGTGCCAGCAGTTTAGACCCGGGGGCGGGCCACTATGGCTACACCTTC. It yields the protein CASSLDPGAGHYGYTF.

The chain employs TRBV28 and TRBJ1-1; no definite D call. Germline loops: CDR1 MDHEN, CDR2 SYDVKM. V dropped 5 bases and J dropped 1 base, with 8 bases sitting between them. CDR3 size: 13 residues. CDR3 sequence (DNA): TGTGCCAGCAGTGGTCGGCGGAACACTGAAGCTTTCTTT. Translated, it gives CASSGRRNTEAFF.

The chain combines TRBV6-5 with TRBJ2-7; D not resolved. Germline V gives CDR1 MNHEY, CDR2 SVGAGI. The length of the CDR3 is 14 residues. V was clipped by 6 bases and J by 3 bases, with 15 bases between them. CDR3 loop: CASRPTYLGYEQYF. CDR3 nucleotides: TGTGCCAGCAGACCCACCTATCTGGGCTACGAGCAGTACTTC.

The chain recombines TRBV6-6 with TRBJ1-2; the D gene is possibly TRBD1 (6 bases). The CDR3 contains 13 residues. CDR1 MNHNY and CDR2 SVGAGI come from the germline V gene (reference sequence). The ends were cut back, 4 bases at V and 2 bases at J, with 8 bases in the middle. In DNA, the CDR3 is TGTGCCAGCAGTTCGCAGGGGAACTATGGCTACACCTTC. Its protein product is CASSSQGNYGYTF.

Only a few counts were recorded for this clone. The chain employs TRBV7-9 and TRBJ2-3; D ambiguous. The CDR3 covers 13 residues. Between the trimmed V and J ends, which lost 5 bases and 6 bases, there was a span of 12 bases. CDR1 and CDR2 from the germline V gene are SEHNR and FQNEAQ (reference sequence). CDR3 coding DNA: TGTGCCAGCAGCCTCGGCACGCACGATACGCAGTATTTT. Protein product: CASSLGTHDTQYF.

The genes are TRBV9 and TRBJ2-7; TRBD2 matches 8 bases. The V segment lost 0 bases and the J segment 5 bases; nucleotides outside the gene matches: 7. Per the germline V gene, CDR1 is SGDLS and CDR2 is YYNGEE. The CDR3 has 15 amino acids. The CDR3 loop reads CASSVGEREFNEQYF. Written as DNA, the CDR3 is TGTGCCAGCAGCGTAGGTGAGCGGGAGTTCAACGAGCAGTACTTC. The variable domain in full, with the rest retrieved from reference TRBV9 and TRBJ2-7, is DSGVTQTPKHLITATGQRVTLRCSPRSGDLSVYWYQQSLDQGLQFLIQYYNGEERAKGNILERFSAQQFPDLHSELNLSSLELGDSALYFCASSVGEREFNEQYFGPGTRLTVT.

J is TRBJ2-6 and V is TRBV5-1; the D gene is possibly TRBD2 (6 bases). Germline lookup yields CDR1 SGHRS and CDR2 YFSETQ. The V end was cut by 3 bases, the J end by 4 bases, with 14 bases between. There are 16 residues in the CDR3. CDR3 nucleotide sequence: TGCGCCAGCAGCTCGGATCCGGGACTCGGGGCCAACGTCCTGACTTTC. This codes for CASSSDPGLGANVLTF.